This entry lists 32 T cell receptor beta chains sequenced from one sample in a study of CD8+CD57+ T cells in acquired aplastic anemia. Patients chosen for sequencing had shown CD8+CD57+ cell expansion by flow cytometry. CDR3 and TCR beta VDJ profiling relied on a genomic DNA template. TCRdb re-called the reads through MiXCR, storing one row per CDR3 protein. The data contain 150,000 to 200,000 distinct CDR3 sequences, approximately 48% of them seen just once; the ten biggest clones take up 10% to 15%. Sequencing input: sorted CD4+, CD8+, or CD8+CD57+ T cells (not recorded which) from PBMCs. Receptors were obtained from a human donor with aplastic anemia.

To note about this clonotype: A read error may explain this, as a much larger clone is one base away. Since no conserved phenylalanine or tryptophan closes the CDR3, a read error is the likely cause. The CDR3 is CASSLDWNTEAFV. The CDR3 DNA is TGTGCCAGCAGCTTGGACTGGAACACTGAAGCTTTCGTT. The rearrangement uses TRBV5-4 and TRBJ1-1; D is undetermined. CDR1 is SGHNT and CDR2 is YYREEE in the germline V gene (reference sequence). The CDR3 totals 13 residues. V lost 0 bases and J 1 base, leaving 4 bases between the germline ends.

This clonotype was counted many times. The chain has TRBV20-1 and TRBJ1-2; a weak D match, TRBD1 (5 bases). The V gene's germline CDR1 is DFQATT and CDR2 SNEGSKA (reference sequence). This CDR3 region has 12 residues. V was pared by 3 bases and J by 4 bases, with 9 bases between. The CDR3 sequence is CSASRESYGYTF. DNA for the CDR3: TGCAGTGCTAGCAGGGAATCCTATGGCTACACCTTC.

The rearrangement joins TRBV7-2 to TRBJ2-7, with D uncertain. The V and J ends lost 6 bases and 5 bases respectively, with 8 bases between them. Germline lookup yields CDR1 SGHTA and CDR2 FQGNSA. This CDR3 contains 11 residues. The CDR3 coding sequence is TGTGCCAGCAGTTATCGTGACGAGCAGTACTTC. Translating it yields CASSYRDEQYF.

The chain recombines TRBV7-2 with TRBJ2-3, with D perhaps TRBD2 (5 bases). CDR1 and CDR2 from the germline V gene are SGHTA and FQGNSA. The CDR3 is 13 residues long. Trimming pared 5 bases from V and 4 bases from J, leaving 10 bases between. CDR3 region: CASSEQRADTQYF. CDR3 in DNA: TGTGCCAGCAGCGAGCAGAGGGCAGATACGCAGTATTTT.

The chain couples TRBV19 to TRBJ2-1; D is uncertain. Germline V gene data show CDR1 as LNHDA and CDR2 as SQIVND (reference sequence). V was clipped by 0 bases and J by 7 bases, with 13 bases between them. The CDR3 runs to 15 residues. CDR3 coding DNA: TGTGCCAGTAGTATAGACCTGGCATGGGAAAATGAGCAGTTCTTC. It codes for CASSIDLAWENEQFF. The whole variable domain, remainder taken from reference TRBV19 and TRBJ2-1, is DGGITQSPKYLFRKEGQNVTLSCEQNLNHDAMYWYRQDPGQGLRLIYYSQIVNDFQKGDIAEGYSVSREKKESFPLTVTSAQKNPTAFYLCASSIDLAWENEQFFGPGTRLTVL.

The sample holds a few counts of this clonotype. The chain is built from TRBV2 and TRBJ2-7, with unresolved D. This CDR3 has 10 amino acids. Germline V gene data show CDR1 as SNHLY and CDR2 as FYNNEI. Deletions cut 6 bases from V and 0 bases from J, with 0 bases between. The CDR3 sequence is CASSSYEQYF. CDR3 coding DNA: TGTGCCAGCAGCTCCTACGAGCAGTACTTC.

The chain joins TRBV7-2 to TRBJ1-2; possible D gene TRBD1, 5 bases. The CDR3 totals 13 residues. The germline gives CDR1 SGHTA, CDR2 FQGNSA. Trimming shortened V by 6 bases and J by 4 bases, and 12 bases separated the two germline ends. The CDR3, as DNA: TGTGCCAGCAGTTCAGACAGACTCTATGGCTACACCTTC. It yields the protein CASSSDRLYGYTF.

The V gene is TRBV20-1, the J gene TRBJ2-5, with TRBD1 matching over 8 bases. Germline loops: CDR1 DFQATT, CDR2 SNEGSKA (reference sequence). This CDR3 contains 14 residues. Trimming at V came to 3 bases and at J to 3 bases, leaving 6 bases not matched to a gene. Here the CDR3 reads CSARGTGTKETQYF. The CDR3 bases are TGCAGTGCTAGGGGGACAGGAACTAAAGAGACCCAGTACTTC.

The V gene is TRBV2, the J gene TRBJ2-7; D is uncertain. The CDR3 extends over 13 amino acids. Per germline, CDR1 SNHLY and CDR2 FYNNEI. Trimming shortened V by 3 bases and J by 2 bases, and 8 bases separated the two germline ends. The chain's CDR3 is CASSDAETYEQYF. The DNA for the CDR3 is TGTGCCAGCAGTGATGCGGAAACCTACGAGCAGTACTTC.

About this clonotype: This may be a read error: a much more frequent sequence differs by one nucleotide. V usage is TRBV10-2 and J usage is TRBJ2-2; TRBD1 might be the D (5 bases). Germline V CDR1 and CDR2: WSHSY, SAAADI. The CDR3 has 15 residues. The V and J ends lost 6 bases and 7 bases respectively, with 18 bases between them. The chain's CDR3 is CASSQEDKDVGELFF. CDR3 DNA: TGCGCCAGCAGCCAAGAGGACAAGGACGTCGGGGAGCTGTTTTTT.

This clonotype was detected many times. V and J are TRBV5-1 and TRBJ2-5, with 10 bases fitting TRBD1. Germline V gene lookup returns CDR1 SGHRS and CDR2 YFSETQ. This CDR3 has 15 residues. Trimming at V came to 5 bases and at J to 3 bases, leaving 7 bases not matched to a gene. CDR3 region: CASSHPGQGKETQYF. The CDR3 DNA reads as TGCGCCAGCAGTCATCCGGGACAGGGGAAAGAGACCCAGTACTTC.

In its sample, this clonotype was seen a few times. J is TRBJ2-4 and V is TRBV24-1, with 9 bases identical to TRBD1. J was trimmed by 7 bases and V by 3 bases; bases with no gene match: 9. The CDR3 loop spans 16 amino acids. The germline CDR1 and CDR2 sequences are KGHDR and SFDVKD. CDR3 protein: CATSDAGGQGLNIQYF. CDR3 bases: TGTGCCACCAGTGATGCTGGGGGACAGGGTCTCAACATTCAGTACTTC.

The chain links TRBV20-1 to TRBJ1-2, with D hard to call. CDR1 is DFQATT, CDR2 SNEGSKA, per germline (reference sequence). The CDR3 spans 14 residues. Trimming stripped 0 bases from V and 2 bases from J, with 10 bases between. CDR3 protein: CSARDGRGNYGYTF. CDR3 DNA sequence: TGCAGTGCTAGAGATGGGCGGGGAAACTATGGCTACACCTTC.

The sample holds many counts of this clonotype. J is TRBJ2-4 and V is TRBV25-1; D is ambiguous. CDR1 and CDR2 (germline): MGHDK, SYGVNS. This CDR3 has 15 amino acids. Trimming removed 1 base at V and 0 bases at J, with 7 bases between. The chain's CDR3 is CASSESSLAKNIQYF. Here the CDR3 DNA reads TGTGCCAGCAGTGAATCCAGCCTAGCCAAAAACATTCAGTACTTC.

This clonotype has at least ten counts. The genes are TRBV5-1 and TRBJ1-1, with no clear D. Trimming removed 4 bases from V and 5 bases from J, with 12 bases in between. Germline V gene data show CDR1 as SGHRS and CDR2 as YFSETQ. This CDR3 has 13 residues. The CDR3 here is CASSPMPQTEAFF. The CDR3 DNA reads TGCGCCAGCAGCCCGATGCCCCAGACTGAAGCTTTCTTT.

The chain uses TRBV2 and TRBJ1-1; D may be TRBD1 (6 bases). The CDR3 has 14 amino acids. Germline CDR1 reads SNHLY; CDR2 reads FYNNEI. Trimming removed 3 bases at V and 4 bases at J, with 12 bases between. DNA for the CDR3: TGTGCCAGCAGTGAGCAAGGGGGTAGCACTGAAGCTTTCTTT. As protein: CASSEQGGSTEAFF.

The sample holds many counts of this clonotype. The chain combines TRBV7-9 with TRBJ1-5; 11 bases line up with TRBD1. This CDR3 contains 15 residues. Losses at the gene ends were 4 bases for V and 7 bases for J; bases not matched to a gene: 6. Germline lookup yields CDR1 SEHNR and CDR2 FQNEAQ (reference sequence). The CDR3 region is CASSWGQGGVQPQHF. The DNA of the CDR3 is TGTGCCAGCAGCTGGGGACAGGGGGGTGTCCAGCCCCAGCATTTT.

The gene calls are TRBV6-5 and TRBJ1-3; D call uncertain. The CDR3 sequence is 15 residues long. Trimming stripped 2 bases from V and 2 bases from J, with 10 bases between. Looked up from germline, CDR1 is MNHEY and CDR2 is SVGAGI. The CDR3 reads CASSYRLSPGNTIYF. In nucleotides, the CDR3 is TGTGCCAGCAGTTACCGACTAAGCCCTGGAAACACCATATATTTT.

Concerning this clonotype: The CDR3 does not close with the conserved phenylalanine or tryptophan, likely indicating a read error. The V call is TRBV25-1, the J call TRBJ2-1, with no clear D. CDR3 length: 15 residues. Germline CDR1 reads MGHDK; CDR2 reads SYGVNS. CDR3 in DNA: TGTGCCAGCCGCCGGACGGAGAGCTCCTACGATGAGCAGTTCCTC. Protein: CASRRTESSYDEQFL.

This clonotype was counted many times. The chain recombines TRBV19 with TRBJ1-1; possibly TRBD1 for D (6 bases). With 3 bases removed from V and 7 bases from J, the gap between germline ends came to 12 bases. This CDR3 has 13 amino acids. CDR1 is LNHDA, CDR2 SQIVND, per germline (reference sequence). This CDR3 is CASSIRGNFEAFF. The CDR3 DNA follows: TGTGCCAGTAGTATTAGGGGGAACTTTGAAGCTTTCTTT.

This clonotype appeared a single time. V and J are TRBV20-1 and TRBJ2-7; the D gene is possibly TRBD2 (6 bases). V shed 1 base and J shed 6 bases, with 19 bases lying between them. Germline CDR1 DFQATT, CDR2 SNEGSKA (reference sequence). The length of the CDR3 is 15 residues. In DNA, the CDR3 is TGCAGTGCTAGAGTTGATACCGGGGGTTCGGCCGAGCAGTACTTC. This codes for CSARVDTGGSAEQYF.

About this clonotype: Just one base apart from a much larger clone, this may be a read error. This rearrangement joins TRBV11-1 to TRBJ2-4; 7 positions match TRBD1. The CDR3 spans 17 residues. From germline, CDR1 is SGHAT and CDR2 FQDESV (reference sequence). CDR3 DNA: TGTGCCAGCAGCCGAGACGTAGGGGGCGAGGCCAGAAACATTCAGTACTTC. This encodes CASSRDVGGEARNIQYF. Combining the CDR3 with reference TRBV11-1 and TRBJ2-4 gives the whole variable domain EAEVAQSPRYKITEKSQAVAFWCDPISGHATLYWYRQILGQGPELLVQFQDESVVDDSQLPKDRFSAERLKGVDSTLKIQPAELGDSAMYLCASSRDVGGEARNIQYFGAGTRLSVL.

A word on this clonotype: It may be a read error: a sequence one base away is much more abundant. The CDR3 reads CASRPAGLTEAFF. CDR3 nucleotide sequence: TGTGCCAGCAGGCCTGCAGGGCTCACTGAAGCTTTCTTT. V usage is TRBV6-6 and J usage is TRBJ1-1; perhaps TRBD1 as D (5 bases). Trimming took 6 bases from V and 4 from J, leaving 12 bases between them. The CDR3 is 13 amino acids. Looked up from germline, CDR1 is MNHNY and CDR2 is SVGAGI (reference sequence).

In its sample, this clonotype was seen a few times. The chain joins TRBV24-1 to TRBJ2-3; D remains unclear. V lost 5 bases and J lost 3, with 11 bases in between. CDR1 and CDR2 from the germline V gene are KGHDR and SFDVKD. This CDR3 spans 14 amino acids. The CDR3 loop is CATSGRDPTDTQYF. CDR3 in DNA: TGTGCCACCAGTGGTAGGGATCCTACAGATACGCAGTATTTT.

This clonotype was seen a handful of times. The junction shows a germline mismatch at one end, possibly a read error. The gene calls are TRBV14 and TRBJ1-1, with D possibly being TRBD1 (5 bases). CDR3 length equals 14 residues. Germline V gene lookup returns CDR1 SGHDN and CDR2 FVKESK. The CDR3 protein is CAGSYGTANTEAFF. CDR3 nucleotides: TGTGCCGGCAGCTACGGGACCGCGAACACTGAAGCTTTCTTT.

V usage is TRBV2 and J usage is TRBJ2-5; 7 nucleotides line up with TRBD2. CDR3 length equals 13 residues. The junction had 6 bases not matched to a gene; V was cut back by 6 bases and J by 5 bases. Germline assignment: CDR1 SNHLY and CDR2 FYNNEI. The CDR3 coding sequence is TGTGCCAGCAGCGTGACTAGCATGGAGACCCAGTACTTC. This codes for CASSVTSMETQYF.

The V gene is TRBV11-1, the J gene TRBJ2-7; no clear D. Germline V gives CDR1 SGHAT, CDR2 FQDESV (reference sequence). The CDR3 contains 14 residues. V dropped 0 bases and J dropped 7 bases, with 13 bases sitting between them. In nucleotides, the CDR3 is TGTGCCAGCAGCTTAGCATTCGAACCGCGGGAGCAGTACTTC. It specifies CASSLAFEPREQYF.

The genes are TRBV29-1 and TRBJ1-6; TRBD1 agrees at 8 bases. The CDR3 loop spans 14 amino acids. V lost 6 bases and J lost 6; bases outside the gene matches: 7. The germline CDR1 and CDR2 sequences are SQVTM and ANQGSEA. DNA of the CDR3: TGCAGCGTCGACCCGGGACAGGCTAATTCACCCCTCCACTTT. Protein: CSVDPGQANSPLHF. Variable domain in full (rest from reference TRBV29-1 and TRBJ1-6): SAVISQKPSRDICQRGTSLTIQCQVDSQVTMMFWYRQQPGQSLTLIATANQGSEATYESGFVIDKFPISRPNLTFSTLTVSNMSPEDSSIYLCSVDPGQANSPLHFGNGTRLTVT.

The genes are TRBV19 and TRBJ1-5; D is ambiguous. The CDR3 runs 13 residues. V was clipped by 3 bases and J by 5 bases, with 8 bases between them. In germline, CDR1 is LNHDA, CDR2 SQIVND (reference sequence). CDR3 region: CASSMRSHQPQHF. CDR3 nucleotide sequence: TGTGCCAGTAGTATGCGTTCCCATCAGCCCCAGCATTTT.

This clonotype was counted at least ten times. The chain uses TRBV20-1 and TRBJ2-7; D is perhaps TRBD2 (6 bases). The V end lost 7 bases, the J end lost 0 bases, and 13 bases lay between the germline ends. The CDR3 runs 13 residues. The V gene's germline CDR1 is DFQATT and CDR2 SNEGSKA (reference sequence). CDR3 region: CSVPGRGSYEQYF. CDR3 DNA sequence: TGCAGTGTTCCAGGGCGGGGCTCCTACGAGCAGTACTTC.

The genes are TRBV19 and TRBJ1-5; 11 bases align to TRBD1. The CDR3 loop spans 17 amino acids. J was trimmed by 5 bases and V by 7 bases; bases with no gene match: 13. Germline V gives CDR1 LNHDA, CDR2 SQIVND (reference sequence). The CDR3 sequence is CASTKGTGGFSDQPQHF. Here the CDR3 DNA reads TGTGCCAGTACCAAAGGGACAGGGGGGTTCAGTGATCAGCCCCAGCATTTT.

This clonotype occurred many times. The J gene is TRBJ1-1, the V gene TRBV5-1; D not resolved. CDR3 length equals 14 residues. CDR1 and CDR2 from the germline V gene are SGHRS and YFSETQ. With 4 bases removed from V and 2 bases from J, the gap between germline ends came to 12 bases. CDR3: CASSLDAPNTEAFF. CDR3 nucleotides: TGCGCCAGCAGCCTGGACGCCCCTAACACTGAAGCTTTCTTT. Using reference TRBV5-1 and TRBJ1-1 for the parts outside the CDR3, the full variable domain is KAGVTQTPRYLIKTRGQQVTLSCSPISGHRSVSWYQQTPGQGLQFLFEYFSETQRNKGNFPGRFSGRQFSNSRSEMNVSTLELGDSALYLCASSLDAPNTEAFFGQGTRLTVV.